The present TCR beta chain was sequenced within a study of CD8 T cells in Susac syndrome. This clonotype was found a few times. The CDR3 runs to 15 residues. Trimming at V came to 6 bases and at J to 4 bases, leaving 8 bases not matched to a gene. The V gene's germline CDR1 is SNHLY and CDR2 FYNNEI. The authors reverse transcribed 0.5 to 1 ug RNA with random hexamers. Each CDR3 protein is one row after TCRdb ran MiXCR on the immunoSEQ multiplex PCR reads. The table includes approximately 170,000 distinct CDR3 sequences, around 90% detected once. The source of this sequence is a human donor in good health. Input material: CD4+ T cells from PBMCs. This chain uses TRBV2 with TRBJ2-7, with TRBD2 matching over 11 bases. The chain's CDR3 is CASSLGLAETYEQYF. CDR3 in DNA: TGTGCCAGCAGCTTGGGACTAGCGGAGACGTACGAGCAGTACTTC.